The rows below give T cell receptor beta chains drawn from one sample of a study of T cell responses to AZD1222 COVID-19 vaccine. Libraries were prepared by immunoSEQ multiplex PCR; TCRdb keeps only in-frame clonotypes and omits some of them. The sample consists of around 120,000 clones, 80% to 90% of them appearing once. The sequences come from peripheral blood, collected on day 0 of AZD1222 vaccination. The receptors stem from an adult in good health. CDR3s leave out the opening cysteine and the closing phenylalanine or tryptophan. A D gene is named only where the DNA matches it firmly.

D gene	V gene	CDR3 protein
NA	TRBV19	ASSIAGNYGYT
NA	TRBV16	ASSQSSSGNTIY
TRBD1	TRBV6-6	ASSYGQGPLNTEAF
NA	TRBV10-1	ASSPGPSYEQY
TRBD1	TRBV13	ASSSGQGRANYGYT
TRBD1	TRBV18	ASSPGQLNYGYT
NA	TRBV7-9	ASSLDRGSFSGANVLT
TRBD1	TRBV19	ASSMQGARNTEAF
NA	TRBV6-1	ASSDQKGVYGYT
TRBD2	TRBV5-1	ASSESGGRLYEQY